One and the same sample provided the 14 T cell receptor beta chains below, sequenced in a study of T cells in Graves' hyperthyroidism and ophthalmopathy. It was RNA transcripts that yielded the amplified TCR beta CDR3 regions. During a first-round RT-PCR of the TCR CDR3, the HTBI primer set was used. One entry per CDR3 protein results from TCRdb running MiXCR on the multiplex PCR reads. The data contain hundreds of thousands of distinct CDR3 sequences, 13% to 15% of them singletons. Input material: blood. These receptors were obtained from a woman aged 18-30 years with Graves' hyperthyroidism.

This clonotype has ten or more counts. This sequence joins TRBV20-1 and TRBJ1-1, with 7 bases fitting TRBD1. The CDR3 spans 15 residues. V lost 6 bases, J lost 0 bases, and 10 bases stayed unmatched. The germline V gene has CDR1 DFQATT and CDR2 SNEGSKA (reference sequence). The CDR3, as DNA: TGCAGTGCCAAGAGGGACAGCGCAATGAACACTGAAGCTTTCTTT. Its protein product is CSAKRDSAMNTEAFF.

This clonotype occurred a few times. This chain links TRBV5-1 with TRBJ2-5; D possibly corresponds to TRBD1 (6 bases). The CDR3 length is 15 residues. The ends were cut back, 5 bases at V and 5 bases at J, with 19 bases in the middle. From germline, CDR1 is SGHRS and CDR2 YFSETQ. This CDR3 reads CASRTGIQERETQYF. CDR3 DNA sequence: TGCGCCAGCAGGACAGGAATTCAAGAGAGGGAGACCCAGTACTTC.

Ten or more counts support this clonotype. The V call is TRBV11-2, the J call TRBJ2-5; D ambiguous. CDR1 SGHAT and CDR2 FQNNGV come from the germline V gene. This CDR3 contains 13 residues. Trimming pared 1 base from V and 7 bases from J, leaving 10 bases between. The CDR3 DNA is TGTGCCAGCAGCTTAGGTCTTGATGGGACCCAGTACTTC. Translated, it gives CASSLGLDGTQYF.

This clonotype was counted only a few times. The J gene is TRBJ2-7, the V gene TRBV7-9; 7 bases agree with TRBD1. V lost 3 bases, J lost 3 bases, and 5 bases stayed unmatched. Germline V gives CDR1 SEHNR, CDR2 FQNEAQ (reference sequence). The CDR3 is made up of 14 amino acids. CDR3 DNA sequence: TGTGCCAGCAGCTTGGGGGACAGCCTCTACGAGCAGTACTTC. Translated, it gives CASSLGDSLYEQYF.

Note on this clonotype: A single base separates this from a much larger clone, so it may be a read error. Likely a read error: the CDR3 ends without its conserved phenylalanine or tryptophan. The chain uses TRBV2 and TRBJ2-1; D gene uncertain. V was pared by 9 bases and J by 0 bases, with 9 bases between. The CDR3 is made up of 13 amino acids. CDR1 is SNHLY and CDR2 is FYNNEI in the germline V gene. The CDR3: CASAQSSYNEQFL. The CDR3 DNA is TGTGCCAGTGCGCAGAGCTCCTACAATGAGCAGTTCCTC.

Ten or more counts support this clonotype. This chain connects TRBV12-3 or TRBV12-4 to TRBJ1-1; D might be TRBD1 (5 bases). The CDR3 has 12 residues. V lost 6 bases and J 4 bases, leaving 9 bases between the germline ends. DNA of the CDR3: TGTGCCAGCAGCCTAGGGGCCACTGAAGCTTTCTTT. Translating it yields CASSLGATEAFF.

The chain recombines TRBV20-1 with TRBJ2-5; TRBD2 matches 7 bases. The J segment lost 3 bases and the V segment lost 6 bases, leaving 13 bases of the junction unmatched. Germline CDR1 and CDR2: DFQATT and SNEGSKA (reference sequence). This CDR3 is 15 amino acids long. The CDR3 spells CSAEPWAGVEETQYF. The CDR3 DNA follows: TGCAGTGCGGAGCCCTGGGCGGGAGTAGAAGAGACCCAGTACTTC.

This clonotype occurred many times. This chain joins TRBV11-2 and TRBJ2-1, with TRBD2 as a possible D gene (6 bases). The ends were cut back, 1 base at V and 2 bases at J, with 15 bases in the middle. Germline loops: CDR1 SGHAT, CDR2 FQNNGV. The CDR3 consists of 17 residues. CDR3 nucleotide sequence: TGTGCCAGCAGCTTAGTCCCGGGAGCTGACCCCTACAATGAGCAGTTCTTC. It codes for CASSLVPGADPYNEQFF.

The chain has TRBV6-5 and TRBJ2-2, with 7 bases lining up with TRBD2. There are 16 residues in the CDR3. Per germline, CDR1 MNHEY and CDR2 SVGAGI. Trimming took 0 bases from V and 4 from J; bases not matched to a gene: 5. DNA of the CDR3: TGTGCCAGCAGTTACTCAAGCGGGATTATCACCGGGGAGCTGTTTTTT. Encoded protein: CASSYSSGIITGELFF.

The chain couples TRBV19 to TRBJ2-2, with D possibly TRBD1 on 5 matching bases. Germline V lookup: CDR1 LNHDA, CDR2 SQIVND (reference sequence). The CDR3 consists of 13 residues. V lost 5 bases to trimming and J lost 4 bases, with 8 bases between them. This chain's CDR3 is CASSEQATGELFF. As DNA, the CDR3 is TGTGCCAGTAGTGAACAGGCCACCGGGGAGCTGTTTTTT. The full variable domain, completed using reference TRBV19 and TRBJ2-2, is DGGITQSPKYLFRKEGQNVTLSCEQNLNHDAMYWYRQDPGQGLRLIYYSQIVNDFQKGDIAEGYSVSREKKESFPLTVTSAQKNPTAFYLCASSEQATGELFFGEGSRLTVL.

This clonotype was counted at least ten times. The rearrangement uses TRBV7-9 and TRBJ2-1; a weak D match, TRBD2 (6 bases). The CDR3 loop spans 15 amino acids. The V and J ends lost 4 bases and 4 bases respectively, with 14 bases between them. Germline V gene sequence: CDR1 SEHNR, CDR2 FQNEAQ (reference sequence). This chain's CDR3 is CASSSRPSEYNEQFF. The DNA for the CDR3 is TGTGCCAGCAGCTCTAGGCCTAGCGAATACAATGAGCAGTTCTTC.

This clonotype has a handful of counts. This chain links TRBV6-7 with TRBJ2-2; D remains ambiguous. TRBV6-7 is filed as an ORF, its function uncertain. CDR3 size: 17 residues. Trimming cost V 8 bases and J 6 bases, with 25 bases left between them. The CDR3 loop is CASPYRGSGYWAGELFF. The DNA for the CDR3 is TGTGCCAGCCCGTACCGAGGTAGTGGATACTGGGCCGGGGAGCTGTTTTTT.

The rearrangement links TRBV6-2 or TRBV6-3 to TRBJ1-2; no clear D. The CDR3 has 12 amino acids. Germline CDR1 reads MNHEY; CDR2 reads SVGEGT. V gave up 5 bases and J gave up 6 bases, with 10 bases separating them. The CDR3 loop is CASSRGLDGYTF. The CDR3 bases are TGTGCCAGCAGTCGTGGATTGGATGGCTACACCTTC.

The sample holds a few counts of this clonotype. The chain uses TRBV2 and TRBJ2-1; tentative D call: TRBD2 (6 bases). The CDR3 spans 16 residues. Germline V CDR1 and CDR2: SNHLY, FYNNEI. V dropped 7 bases and J dropped 0 bases, with 16 bases sitting between them. CDR3 residues: CASTRGSGFSYNEQFF. The CDR3 region has the DNA TGTGCCAGCACCCGGGGGAGCGGATTCTCCTACAATGAGCAGTTCTTC.